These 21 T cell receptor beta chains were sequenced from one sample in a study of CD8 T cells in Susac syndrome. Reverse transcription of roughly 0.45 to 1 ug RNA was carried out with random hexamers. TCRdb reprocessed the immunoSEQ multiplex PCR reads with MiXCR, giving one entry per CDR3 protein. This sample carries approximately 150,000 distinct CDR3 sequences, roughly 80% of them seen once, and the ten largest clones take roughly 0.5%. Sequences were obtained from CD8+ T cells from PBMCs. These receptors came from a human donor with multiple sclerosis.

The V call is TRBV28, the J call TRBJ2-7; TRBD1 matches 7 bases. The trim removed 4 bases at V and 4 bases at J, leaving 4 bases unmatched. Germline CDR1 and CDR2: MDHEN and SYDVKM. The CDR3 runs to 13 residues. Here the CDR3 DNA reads TGTGCCAGCAGTTATACAGGGGTTTACGAGCAGTACTTC. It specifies CASSYTGVYEQYF.

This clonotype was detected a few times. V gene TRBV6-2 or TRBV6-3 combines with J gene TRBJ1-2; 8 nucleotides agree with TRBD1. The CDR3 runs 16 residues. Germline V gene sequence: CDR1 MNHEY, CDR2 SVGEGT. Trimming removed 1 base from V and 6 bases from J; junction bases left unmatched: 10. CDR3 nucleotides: TGTGCCAGCAGTTACTTCCTAACAGGGGGAGGAGATGGCTACACCTTC. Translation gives CASSYFLTGGGDGYTF.

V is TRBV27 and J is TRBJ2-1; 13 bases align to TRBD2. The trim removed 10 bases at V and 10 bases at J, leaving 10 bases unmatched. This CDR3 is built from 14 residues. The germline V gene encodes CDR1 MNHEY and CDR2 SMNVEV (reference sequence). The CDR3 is CAIRTTSGGTEQFF. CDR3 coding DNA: TGTGCCATCAGAACGACTAGCGGGGGGACGGAGCAGTTCTTC.

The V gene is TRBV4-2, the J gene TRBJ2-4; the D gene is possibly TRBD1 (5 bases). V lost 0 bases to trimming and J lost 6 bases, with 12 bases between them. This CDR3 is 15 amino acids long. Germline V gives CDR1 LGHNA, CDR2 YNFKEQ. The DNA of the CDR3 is TGTGCCAGCAGCCAAGATGGCATGGACACAAACATTCAGTACTTC. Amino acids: CASSQDGMDTNIQYF.

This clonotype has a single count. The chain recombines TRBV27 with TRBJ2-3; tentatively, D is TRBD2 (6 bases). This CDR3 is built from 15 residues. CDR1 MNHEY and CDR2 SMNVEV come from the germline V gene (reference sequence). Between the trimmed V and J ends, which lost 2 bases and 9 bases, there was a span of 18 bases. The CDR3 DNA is TGTGCCAGCAGTTTAGTAGCGGACCCCCCAGGCACGCAGTATTTT. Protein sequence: CASSLVADPPGTQYF.

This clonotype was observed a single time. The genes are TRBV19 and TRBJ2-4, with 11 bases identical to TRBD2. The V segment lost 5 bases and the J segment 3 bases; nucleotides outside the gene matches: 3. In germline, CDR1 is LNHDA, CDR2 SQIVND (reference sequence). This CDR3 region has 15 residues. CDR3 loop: CASSPGTSGKNIQYF. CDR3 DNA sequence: TGTGCCAGTAGTCCTGGGACTAGCGGCAAAAACATTCAGTACTTC.

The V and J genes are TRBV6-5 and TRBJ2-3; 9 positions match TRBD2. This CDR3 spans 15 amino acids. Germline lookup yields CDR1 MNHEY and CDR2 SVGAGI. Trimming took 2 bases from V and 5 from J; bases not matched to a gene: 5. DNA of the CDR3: TGTGCCAGCAGTTACGCTCTAGCGGGGTTAGATACGCAGTATTTT. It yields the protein CASSYALAGLDTQYF.

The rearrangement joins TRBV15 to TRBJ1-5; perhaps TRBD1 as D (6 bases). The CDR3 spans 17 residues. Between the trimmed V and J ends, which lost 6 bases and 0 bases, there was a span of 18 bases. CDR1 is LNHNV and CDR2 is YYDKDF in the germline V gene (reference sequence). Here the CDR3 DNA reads TGTGCCACCAGTAGCCCGGGACACTATTATAGCAATCAGCCCCAGCATTTT. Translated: CATSSPGHYYSNQPQHF.

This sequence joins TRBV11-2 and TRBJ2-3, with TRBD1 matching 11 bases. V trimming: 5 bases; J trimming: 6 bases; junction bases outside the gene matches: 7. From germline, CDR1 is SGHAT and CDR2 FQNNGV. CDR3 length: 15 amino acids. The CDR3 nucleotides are TGTGCCAGCAGCCAGGACAGGGGGCTTTTGGATACGCAGTATTTT. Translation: CASSQDRGLLDTQYF.

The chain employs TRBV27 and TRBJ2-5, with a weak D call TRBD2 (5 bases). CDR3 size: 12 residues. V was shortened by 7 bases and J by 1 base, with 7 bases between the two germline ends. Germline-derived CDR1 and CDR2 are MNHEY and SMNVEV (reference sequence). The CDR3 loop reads CASMDFQETQYF. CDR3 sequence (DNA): TGTGCCAGCATGGACTTCCAAGAGACCCAGTACTTC.

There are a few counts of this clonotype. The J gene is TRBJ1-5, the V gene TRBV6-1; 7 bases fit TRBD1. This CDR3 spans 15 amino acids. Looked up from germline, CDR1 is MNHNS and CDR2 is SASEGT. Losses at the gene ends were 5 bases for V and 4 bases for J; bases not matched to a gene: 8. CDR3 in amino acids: CASSSLTGLNQPQHF. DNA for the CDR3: TGTGCCAGCAGTTCTCTGACAGGGCTAAATCAGCCCCAGCATTTT.

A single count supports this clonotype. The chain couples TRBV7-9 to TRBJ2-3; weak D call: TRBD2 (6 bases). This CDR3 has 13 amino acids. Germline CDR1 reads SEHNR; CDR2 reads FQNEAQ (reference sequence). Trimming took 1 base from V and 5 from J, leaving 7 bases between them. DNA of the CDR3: TGTGCCAGCAGCTTAGGGCGGGGAGATACGCAGTATTTT. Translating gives CASSLGRGDTQYF.

Here the CDR3 DNA reads TGCGCCAGCAGCCAAGTGTATAGGTTGGTGGGGGCTGAAGCTTTCTTT. This gives the protein CASSQVYRLVGAEAFF. V gene TRBV4-3 combines with J gene TRBJ1-1, with TRBD1 as a possible D gene (5 bases). V gave up 1 base and J gave up 6 bases, with 18 bases separating them. Germline values: CDR1 LGHNA, CDR2 YSLEER. CDR3 length equals 16 residues.

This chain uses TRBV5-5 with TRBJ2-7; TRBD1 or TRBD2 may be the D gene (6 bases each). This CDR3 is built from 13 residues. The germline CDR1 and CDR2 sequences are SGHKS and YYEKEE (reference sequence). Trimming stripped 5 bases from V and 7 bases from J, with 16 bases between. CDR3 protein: CASRLEGGGEQYF. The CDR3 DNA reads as TGTGCCAGCAGACTAGAGGGGGGAGGAGAGCAGTACTTC.

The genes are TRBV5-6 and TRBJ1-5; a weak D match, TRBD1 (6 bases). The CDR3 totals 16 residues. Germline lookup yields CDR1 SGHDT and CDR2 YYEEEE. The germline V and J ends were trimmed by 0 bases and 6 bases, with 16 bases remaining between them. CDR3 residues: CASSLGAGGATQPQHF. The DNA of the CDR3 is TGTGCCAGCAGCTTGGGGGCGGGGGGCGCAACTCAGCCCCAGCATTTT.

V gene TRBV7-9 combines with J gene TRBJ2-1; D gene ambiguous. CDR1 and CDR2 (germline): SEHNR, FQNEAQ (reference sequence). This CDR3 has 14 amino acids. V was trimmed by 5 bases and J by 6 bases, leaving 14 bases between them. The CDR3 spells CASSDMQPINEQFF. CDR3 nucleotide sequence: TGTGCCAGCAGCGATATGCAACCCATCAATGAGCAGTTCTTC.

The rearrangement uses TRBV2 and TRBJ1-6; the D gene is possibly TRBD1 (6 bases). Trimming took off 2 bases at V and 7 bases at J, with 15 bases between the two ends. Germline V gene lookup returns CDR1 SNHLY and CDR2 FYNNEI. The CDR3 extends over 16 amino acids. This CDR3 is CASSESRGRGNSPLHF. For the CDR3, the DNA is TGTGCCAGCAGTGAAAGCAGGGGCCGGGGGAATTCACCCCTCCACTTT.

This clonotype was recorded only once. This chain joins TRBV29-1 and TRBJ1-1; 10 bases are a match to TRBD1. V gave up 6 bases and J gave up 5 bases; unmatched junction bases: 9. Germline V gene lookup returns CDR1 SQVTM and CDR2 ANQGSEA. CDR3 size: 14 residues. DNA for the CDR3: TGCAGCGTAGGACAGGGGGTAAAAGGAACTGAAGCTTTCTTT. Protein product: CSVGQGVKGTEAFF.

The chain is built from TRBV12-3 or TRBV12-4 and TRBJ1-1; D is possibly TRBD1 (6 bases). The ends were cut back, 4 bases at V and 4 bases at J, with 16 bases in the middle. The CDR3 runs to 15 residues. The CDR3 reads CASSSIVGAGTEAFF. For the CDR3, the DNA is TGTGCCAGCAGTTCAATAGTGGGGGCTGGCACTGAAGCTTTCTTT.

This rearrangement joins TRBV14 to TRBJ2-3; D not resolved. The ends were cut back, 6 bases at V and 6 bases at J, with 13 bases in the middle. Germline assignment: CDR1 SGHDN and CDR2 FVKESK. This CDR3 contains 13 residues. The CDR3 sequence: CASRPDGRDTQYF. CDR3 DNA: TGTGCCAGCAGACCAGACGGCAGGGATACGCAGTATTTT. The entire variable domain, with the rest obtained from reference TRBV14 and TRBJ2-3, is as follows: EAGVTQFPSHSVIEKGQTVTLRCDPISGHDNLYWYRRVMGKEIKFLLHFVKESKQDESGMPNNRFLAERTGGTYSTLKVQPAELEDSGVYFCASRPDGRDTQYFGPGTRLTVL.

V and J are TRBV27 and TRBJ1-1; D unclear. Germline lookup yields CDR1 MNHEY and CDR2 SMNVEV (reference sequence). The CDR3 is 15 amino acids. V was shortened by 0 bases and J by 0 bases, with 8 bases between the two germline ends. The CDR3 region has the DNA TGTGCCAGCAGTTTATCGCAGGTTTTGAACACTGAAGCTTTCTTT. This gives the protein CASSLSQVLNTEAFF.